This entry lists 10 T cell receptor beta chains sequenced from one sample in a study of siplizumab effects on memory and regulatory T cells. Libraries were prepared by immunoSEQ multiplex PCR; TCRdb keeps only in-frame clonotypes and omits some of them. The table includes more than 60,000 clones, roughly 93% detected once. Input material: CD8+ T cells sorted from blood. These receptors were collected from a human donor in good health.

The chain recombines TRBV11-3 with TRBJ2-5; D gene ambiguous. The CDR3 has 13 amino acids. V lost 5 bases and J 6 bases, leaving 13 bases between the germline ends. In germline, CDR1 is SGHNT, CDR2 YENEEA. The CDR3 spells CASSRNTAQTQYF. The CDR3 region has the DNA TGTGCCAGCAGCCGTAATACGGCGCAGACCCAGTACTTC.

The chain combines TRBV9 with TRBJ1-5; a possible D gene is TRBD1 (6 bases). V was trimmed by 1 base and J by 8 bases, leaving 16 bases between them. The CDR3 loop spans 15 amino acids. Germline lookup yields CDR1 SGDLS and CDR2 YYNGEE. CDR3 sequence: CASSVNGGAVEPQHF. The DNA of the CDR3 is TGTGCCAGCAGCGTAAACGGGGGCGCAGTTGAGCCCCAGCATTTT.

The chain links TRBV28 to TRBJ2-1; 8 bases line up with TRBD1. Germline assignment: CDR1 MDHEN and CDR2 SYDVKM. The CDR3 is made up of 16 amino acids. V lost 5 bases and J lost 2; bases outside the gene matches: 8. The CDR3 sequence: CASSQPDRAPYNEQFF. In nucleotides, the CDR3 is TGTGCCAGCAGTCAACCGGACAGGGCCCCCTACAATGAGCAGTTCTTC.

The CDR3 reads CASRHGQGVDNEQFF. The CDR3 nucleotides read TGTGCCAGCAGACACGGACAGGGAGTAGATAATGAGCAGTTCTTC. V is TRBV7-9 and J is TRBJ2-1, with 8 bases aligning to TRBD1. The ends lost 6 bases at V and 7 bases at J; junction bases unmatched: 11. The CDR3 consists of 15 residues. Germline assignment: CDR1 SEHNR and CDR2 FQNEAQ (reference sequence). The full variable domain, its missing parts supplied by reference TRBV7-9 and TRBJ2-1, is DTGVSQNPRHKITKRGQNVTFRCDPISEHNRLYWYRQTLGQGPEFLTYFQNEAQLEKSRLLSDRFSAERPKGSFSTLEIQRTEQGDSAMYLCASRHGQGVDNEQFFGPGTRLTVL.

The rearrangement links TRBV7-9 to TRBJ2-5; TRBD2 is a possible D gene (7 bases). The germline V gene has CDR1 SEHNR and CDR2 FQNEAQ (reference sequence). The CDR3 is 14 amino acids. The V and J ends lost 5 bases and 1 base respectively, with 11 bases between them. In DNA form, the CDR3 reads TGTGCCAGCAGCGTCGGGGGGCCCCAAGAGACCCAGTACTTC. Translated: CASSVGGPQETQYF.

V usage is TRBV29-1 and J usage is TRBJ2-1, with 9 bases identical to TRBD1. Trimming at V came to 3 bases and at J to 8 bases, leaving 11 bases not matched to a gene. This CDR3 is built from 15 residues. The germline CDR1 and CDR2 sequences are SQVTM and ANQGSEA. Here the CDR3 reads CSVESRDRVLYEQFF. CDR3 coding DNA: TGCAGCGTTGAGTCCCGGGACAGGGTATTATATGAGCAGTTCTTC.

In DNA, the CDR3 is TGTGCCAGCAGCGGGGGGGCCGGAGGGGAGCTGTTTTTT. Translating gives CASSGGAGGELFF. The chain employs TRBV2 and TRBJ2-2, with 8 bases matching TRBD2. Germline V gives CDR1 SNHLY, CDR2 FYNNEI. The CDR3 spans 13 residues. J lost 8 bases, V lost 6 bases, and 5 bases had no gene match.

V gene TRBV4-3 combines with J gene TRBJ2-1; a possible D gene is TRBD1 (7 bases). V shed 5 bases and J shed 8 bases, with 16 bases lying between them. Germline loops: CDR1 LGHNA, CDR2 YSLEER. The CDR3 is made up of 14 amino acids. CDR3 sequence: CASSDRDSGHEQFF. The CDR3 coding sequence is TGCGCCAGCAGCGACCGGGACAGCGGGCATGAGCAGTTCTTC.

This clone occurred once. The genes are TRBV12-5 and TRBJ1-1, with D tentatively TRBD1 (5 bases). Germline V gene lookup returns CDR1 LGHNT and CDR2 FRNRAP. Trimming shortened V by 7 bases and J by 1 base, and 13 bases separated the two germline ends. The CDR3 is 14 residues long. Written as DNA, the CDR3 is TGTGCTAGTGCCCCGGGGGGAACGAACACTGAAGCTTTCTTT. Protein product: CASAPGGTNTEAFF. The variable domain in full, with the rest retrieved from reference TRBV12-5 and TRBJ1-1, is DARVTQTPRHKVTEMGQEVTMRCQPILGHNTVFWYRQTMMQGLELLAYFRNRAPLDDSGMPKDRFSAEMPDATLATLKIQPSEPRDSAVYFCASAPGGTNTEAFFGQGTRLTVV.

The J gene is TRBJ2-1, the V gene TRBV4-3; tentatively, D is TRBD2 (5 bases). V was pared by 6 bases and J by 8 bases, with 11 bases between. CDR3 length: 12 residues. Germline CDR1 reads LGHNA; CDR2 reads YSLEER. The CDR3 bases are TGCGCCAGCAGGGCTAGCCCCGATGAGCAGTTCTTC. It specifies CASRASPDEQFF.